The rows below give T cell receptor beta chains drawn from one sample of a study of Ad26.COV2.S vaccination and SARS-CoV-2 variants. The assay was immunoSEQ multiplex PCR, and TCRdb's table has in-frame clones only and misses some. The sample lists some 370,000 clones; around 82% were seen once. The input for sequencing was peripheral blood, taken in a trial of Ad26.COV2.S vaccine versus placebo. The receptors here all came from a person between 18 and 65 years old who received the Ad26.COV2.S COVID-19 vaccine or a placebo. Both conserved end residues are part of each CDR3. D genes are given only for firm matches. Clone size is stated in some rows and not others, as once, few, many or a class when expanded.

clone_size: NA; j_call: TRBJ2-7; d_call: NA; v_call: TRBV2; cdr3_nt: TGTGCCAGCAGTGAACGGGATATTCACGAGCAGTACTTC; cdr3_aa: CASSERDIHEQYF
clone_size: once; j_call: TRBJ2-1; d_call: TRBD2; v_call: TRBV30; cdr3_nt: TGTGCCTGGAATTCTAGCGGAGCCTACAATGAGCAGTTCTTC; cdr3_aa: CAWNSSGAYNEQFF
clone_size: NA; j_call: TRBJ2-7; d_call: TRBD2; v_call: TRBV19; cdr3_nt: TGTGCCAGTGGAGCGGGGGCCTACTACGAGCAGTACTTC; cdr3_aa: CASGAGAYYEQYF
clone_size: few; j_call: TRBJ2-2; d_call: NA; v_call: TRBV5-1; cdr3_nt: TGCGCCAGCAGCTTTGAAGGGTCCGGGGAGCTGTTTTTT; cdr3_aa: CASSFEGSGELFF
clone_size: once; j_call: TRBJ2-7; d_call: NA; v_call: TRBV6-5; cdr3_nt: TGTGCCAGCACAAGGGCAGGGAGCAACGAGCAGTACTTC; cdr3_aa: CASTRAGSNEQYF
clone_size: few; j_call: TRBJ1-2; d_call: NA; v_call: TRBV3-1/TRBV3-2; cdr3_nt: TGTGCCAGCAGCCAAGTAAACTATGGCTACACCTTC; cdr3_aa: CASSQVNYGYTF
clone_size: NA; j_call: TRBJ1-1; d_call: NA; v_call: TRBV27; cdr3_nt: TGTGCCAGCAGTGCTATACCCCATAGTTTTGAAGCTTTCTTT; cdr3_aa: CASSAIPHSFEAFF
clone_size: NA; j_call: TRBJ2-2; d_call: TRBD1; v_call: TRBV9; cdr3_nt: TGTGCCAGCAGCGCATTAGGTGATGGGACAGGGGGCGTAAGCGGGGAGCTGTTTTTT; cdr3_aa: CASSALGDGTGGVSGELFF
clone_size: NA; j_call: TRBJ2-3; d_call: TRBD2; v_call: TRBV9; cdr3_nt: TGTGCCAGCAGCGTATTGAGCGGGGGGGCCAAAGATACGCAGTATTTT; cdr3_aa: CASSVLSGGAKDTQYF
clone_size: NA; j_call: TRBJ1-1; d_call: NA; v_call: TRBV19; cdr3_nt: TGTGCCAGTAGTCCACTTGGGGGGTCTGAAGCTTTCTTT; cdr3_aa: CASSPLGGSEAFF
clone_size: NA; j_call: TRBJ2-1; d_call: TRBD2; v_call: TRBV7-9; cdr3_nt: TGTGCCAGCAGCTACAGGACTAGCGGGGGCTACAATGAGCAGTTCTTC; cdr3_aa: CASSYRTSGGYNEQFF
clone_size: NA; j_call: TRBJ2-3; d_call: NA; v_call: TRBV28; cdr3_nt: TGTGCCAGCAGGCTTTCGGCCGGCACAGATACGCAGTATTTT; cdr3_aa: CASRLSAGTDTQYF
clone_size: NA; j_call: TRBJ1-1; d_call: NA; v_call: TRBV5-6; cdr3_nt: TGTGCCAGCAGCCCCGGGACCTACACTGAAGCTTTCTTT; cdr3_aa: CASSPGTYTEAFF
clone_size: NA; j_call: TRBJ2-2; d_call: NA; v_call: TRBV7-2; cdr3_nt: TGTGCCAGCAGCTTCAGGGGAGGCACCGGGGAGCTGTTTTTT; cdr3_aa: CASSFRGGTGELFF
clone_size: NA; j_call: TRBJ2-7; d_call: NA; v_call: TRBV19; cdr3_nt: TGTGCCAGTAGTATAGCCTCCCCTCCCCACGAGCAGTACTTC; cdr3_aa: CASSIASPPHEQYF
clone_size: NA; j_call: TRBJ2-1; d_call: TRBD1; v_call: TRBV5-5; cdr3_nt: TGTGCCAGCAGCGGCGGGACAGGGACATACAATGAGCAGTTCTTC; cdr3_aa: CASSGGTGTYNEQFF
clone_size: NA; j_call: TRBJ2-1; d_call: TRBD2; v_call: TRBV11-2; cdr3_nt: TGTGCCAGCAGCTTAGTTAGCGGGACCGCCTACAATGAGCAGTTCTTC; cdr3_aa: CASSLVSGTAYNEQFF
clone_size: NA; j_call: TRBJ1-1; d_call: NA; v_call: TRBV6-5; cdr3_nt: TGTGCCAGCAGCGCCAGGGGCACTGAAGCTTTCTTT; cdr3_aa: CASSARGTEAFF
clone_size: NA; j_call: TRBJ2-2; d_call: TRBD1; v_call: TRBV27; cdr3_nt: TGTGCCAGCGCGGTGGACAGGGTTTCCCCCGGGGAGCTGTTTTTT; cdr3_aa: CASAVDRVSPGELFF
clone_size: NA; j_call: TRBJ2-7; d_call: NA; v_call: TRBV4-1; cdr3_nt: TGCGCCAGCAGCCAAGATGTACAGGGTTACGCCGAGCAGTACTTC; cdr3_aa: CASSQDVQGYAEQYF
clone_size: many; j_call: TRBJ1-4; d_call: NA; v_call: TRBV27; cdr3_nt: TGTGCCAGCAGTTTATCTGGGACCCATGGGGAAAAACTGTTTTTT; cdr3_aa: CASSLSGTHGEKLFF
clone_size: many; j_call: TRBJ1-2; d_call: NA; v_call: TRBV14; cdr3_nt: TGTGCCAGCAGCCCAAGAAGAGGGGATGGCTACACCTTC; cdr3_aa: CASSPRRGDGYTF